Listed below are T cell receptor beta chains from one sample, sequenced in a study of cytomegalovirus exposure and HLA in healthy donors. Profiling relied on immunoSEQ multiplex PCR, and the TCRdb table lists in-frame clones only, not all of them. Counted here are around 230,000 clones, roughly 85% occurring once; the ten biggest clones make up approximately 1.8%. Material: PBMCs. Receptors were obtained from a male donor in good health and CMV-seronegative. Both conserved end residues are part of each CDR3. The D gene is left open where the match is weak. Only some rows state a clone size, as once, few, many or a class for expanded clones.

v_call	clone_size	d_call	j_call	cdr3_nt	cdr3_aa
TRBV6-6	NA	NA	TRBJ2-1	TGTGCCAGCAGTTACGCGGGGGCCTCCTACAATGAGCAGTTCTTC	CASSYAGASYNEQFF
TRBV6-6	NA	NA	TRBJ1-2	TGTGCCAGCAGTTACTCTTTCAAGAGGTCGAGCTACACCTTC	CASSYSFKRSSYTF
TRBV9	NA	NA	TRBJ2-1	TGTGCCAGCAGCGCTCAAGGGAGCTCCTACAATGAGCAGTTCTTC	CASSAQGSSYNEQFF
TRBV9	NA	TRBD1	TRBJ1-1	TGTGCCAGCAGCGTCCAGGGGGCCGGCACTGAAGCTTTCTTT	CASSVQGAGTEAFF
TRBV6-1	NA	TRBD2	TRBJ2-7	TGTGCCAGCAGAGCGGGGGCCTACGAGCAGTACTTC	CASRAGAYEQYF
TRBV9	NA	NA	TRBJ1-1	TGTGCCAGCAGCGACGGAGGGCTGAACACTGAAGCTTTCTTT	CASSDGGLNTEAFF
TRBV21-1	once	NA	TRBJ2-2	TGTGCCAGCAGCCAGGGACAGGGCGTTCCCGGGGAGCTGTTTTTT	CASSQGQGVPGELFF
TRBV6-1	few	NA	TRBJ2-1	TGTGCCAGCAGTGAAAACAGGGCTGGAGAGCAGTTCTTC	CASSENRAGEQFF
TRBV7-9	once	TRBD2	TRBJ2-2	TGTGCCAGCACCCCAGCGGGGAGGGACACCGGGGAGCTGTTTTTT	CASTPAGRDTGELFF
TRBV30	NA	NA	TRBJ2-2	TGTGCCTGGAGTGGACTAGCGAACACCGGGGAGCTGTTTTTT	CAWSGLANTGELFF
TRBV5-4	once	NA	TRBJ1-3	TGTGCCAGCAGCTTCGGGGGACCTGGAAACACCATATATTTT	CASSFGGPGNTIYF
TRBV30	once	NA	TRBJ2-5	TGTGCCTGGGTACAAGAGACCCAGTACTTC	CAWVQETQYF
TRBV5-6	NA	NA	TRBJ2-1	TGTGCCAGCAGCCTAAACAATGAGCAGTTCTTC	CASSLNNEQFF
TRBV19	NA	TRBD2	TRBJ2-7	TGTGCCAGTAGCCTCCTAGCGGGGGCCTACGAGCAGTACTTC	CASSLLAGAYEQYF
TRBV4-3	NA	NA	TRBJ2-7	TGCGCCAGCAGCCAAGATAGGAGGGGCGATGAGCAGTACTTC	CASSQDRRGDEQYF
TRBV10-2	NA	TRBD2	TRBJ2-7	TGCGCCAGCAGGGGGACTAGCGGGGTCTCCTACGAGCAGTACTTC	CASRGTSGVSYEQYF
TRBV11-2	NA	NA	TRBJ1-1	TGTGCCAGCAGCTTCCAAAACACTGAAGCTTTCTTT	CASSFQNTEAFF
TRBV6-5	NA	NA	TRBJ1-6	TGTGCCAGCAGTTCGGTCGGGGGTAATTCACCCCTCCACTTT	CASSSVGGNSPLHF
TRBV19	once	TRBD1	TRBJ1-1	TGTGCCAGTAGTCCACAGGGGGCAGGACGGACTGAAGCTTTCTTT	CASSPQGAGRTEAFF
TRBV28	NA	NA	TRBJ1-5	TGTGCCAGCAGTTCAGGTAGCAATCAGCCCCAGCATTTT	CASSSGSNQPQHF
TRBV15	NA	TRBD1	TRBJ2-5	TGTGCCACCAGCAGAGTTGGGACAGGGGACGCGACCCAGTACTTC	CATSRVGTGDATQYF
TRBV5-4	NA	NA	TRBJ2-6	TGTGCCAGCAGCCAAGAGGGCGGGGCCAACGTCCTGACTTTC	CASSQEGGANVLTF
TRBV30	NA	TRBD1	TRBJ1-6	TGTGCCTGGGGCGTAGGGGGCTTGGATAATTCACCCCTCCACTTT	CAWGVGGLDNSPLHF
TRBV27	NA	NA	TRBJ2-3	TGTGCCAGTGCGACAGAGCTTAGCACAGATACGCAGTATTTT	CASATELSTDTQYF
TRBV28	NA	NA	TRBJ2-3	TGTGCCAGCAGTTTAGAACCTGAGGGTAGTGGCACAGATACGCAGTATTTT	CASSLEPEGSGTDTQYF
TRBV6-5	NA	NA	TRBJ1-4	TGTGCCAGCAGTTGGGGAGTCGCAACTAATGAAAAACTGTTTTTT	CASSWGVATNEKLFF
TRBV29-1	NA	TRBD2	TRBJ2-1	TGCAGCGTCAACGACGGGGGGGATGAGCAGTTCTTC	CSVNDGGDEQFF
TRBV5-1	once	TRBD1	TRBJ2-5	TGCGCCAGCAGCTTGTTTTCCCAGGGGGCAGAGACCCAGTACTTC	CASSLFSQGAETQYF
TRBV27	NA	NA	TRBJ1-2	TGTGCCAGCAGTCCCCGAGAGGGTAGGAGGAACTATGGCTACACCTTC	CASSPREGRRNYGYTF
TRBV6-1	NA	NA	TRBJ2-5	TGTGCCAGCAGTGACGGACAGAACCCGTATGGGACCCAGTACTTC	CASSDGQNPYGTQYF
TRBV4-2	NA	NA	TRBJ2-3	TGTGCCAGCAGCCAACCCGACCAGCGAACAGATACGCAGTATTTT	CASSQPDQRTDTQYF
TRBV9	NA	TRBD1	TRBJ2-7	TGTGCCAGTAGTCCGGGACAGGGTTACGAGCAGTACTTC	CASSPGQGYEQYF
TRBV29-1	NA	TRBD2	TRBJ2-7	TGCAGCGTTCTGGGACTAGCGGGTACCTACGAGCAGTACTTC	CSVLGLAGTYEQYF
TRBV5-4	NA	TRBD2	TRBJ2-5	TGTGCCAGCAGCTCCCGGACTAGCGGGGGCCGGGAGACCCAGTACTTC	CASSSRTSGGRETQYF
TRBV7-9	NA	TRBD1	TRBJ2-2	TGTGCCAGCAGCCCACCGTTAGGCTCGGACAGGGCTACCGGGGAGCTGTTTTTT	CASSPPLGSDRATGELFF
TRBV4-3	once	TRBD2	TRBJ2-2	TGCGCCAGCAGCCGCCAGCGGGGGCCATCGAACACCGGGGAGCTGTTTTTT	CASSRQRGPSNTGELFF
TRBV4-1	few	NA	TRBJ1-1	TGCGCCAGCAGCCATCGGGGAGGGGCTAACACTGAAGCTTTCTTT	CASSHRGGANTEAFF
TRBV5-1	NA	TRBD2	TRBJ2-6	TGCGCCAGCAGCTTGCGGTTAGCGGGAGCTGGGGCCAACGTCCTGACTTTC	CASSLRLAGAGANVLTF
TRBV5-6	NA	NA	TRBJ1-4	TGTGCCAGCAGCTTGGAGGGGCGCCGGGAAAAACTGTTTTTT	CASSLEGRREKLFF
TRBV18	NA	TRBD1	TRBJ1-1	TGTGCCAGCTCAGTGGGACAGGGGAACCCTGAAGCTTTCTTT	CASSVGQGNPEAFF
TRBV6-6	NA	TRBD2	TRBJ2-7	TGTGCCAGCAGCCCCTGGGGGGGCTACGAGCAGTACTTC	CASSPWGGYEQYF
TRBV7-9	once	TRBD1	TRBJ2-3	TGTGCCAGCAGCCCGAGGGAGGGACAGGGAACAGATACGCAGTATTTT	CASSPREGQGTDTQYF
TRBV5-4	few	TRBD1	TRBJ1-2	TGTGCCAGCAGCTTGGGCGGACAGGGCGCAATTTCCTATGGCTACACCTTC	CASSLGGQGAISYGYTF
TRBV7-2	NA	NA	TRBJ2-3	TGTGCCAGCAGCTACCTCAGGGGGGCGGGCACAGATACGCAGTATTTT	CASSYLRGAGTDTQYF
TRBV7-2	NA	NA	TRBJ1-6	TGTGCCAGCACCAACGACAACCGGTTGCCGAATTCACCCCTCCACTTT	CASTNDNRLPNSPLHF